Sequencing of this T cell receptor beta chain was carried out in a study of T cells in Graves' hyperthyroidism and ophthalmopathy. The study, taken as a whole, reports: Stable hyperthyroidism was told apart from ophthalmopathy by a model built on 13 V-J features.

The investigators amplified TCR beta CDR3 regions from RNA transcripts. Carried out on the TCR CDR3, a first-round RT-PCR used the HTBI primer set. One entry per CDR3 protein results from TCRdb running MiXCR on the multiplex PCR reads. Here the sample spans approximately 270,000 distinct CDR3 sequences, approximately 15% being singletons. Germline CDR1 LNHDA, CDR2 SQIVND (reference sequence). CDR3 length: 14 residues. The V gene end was trimmed by 6 bases and the J gene end by 4 bases; junction bases not matched to a gene: 2. This clonotype appeared many times. The antigen is not known. Diagnosis of hyperthyroidism was new in patients aged 18 to 65, and its duration was under 2 months. Progressors' blood was drawn at hyperthyroidism diagnosis, before ophthalmopathy symptoms.

This chain joins TRBV19 and TRBJ2-3; TRBD2 aligns across 12 bases. The sequence derives from a woman aged 40 to 49 with Graves' hyperthyroidism that later progressed to Graves' ophthalmopathy. The sequenced sample was blood. The CDR3 DNA sequence: TGTGCCAGTAGACTAGCGGGAGGCTCAGATACGCAGTATTTT. Translated, it gives CASRLAGGSDTQYF.